This T cell receptor beta chain was observed in a study of T-cell reconstitution after alpha-beta-depleted transplantation in children. General observations from the study: There were reportedly several hundred expanded graft clones from which alpha-beta T cells came about two months after transplant.

The CDR3 length is 15 residues. V shed 0 bases and J shed 5 bases, with 10 bases lying between them. Note on this clonotype: Its matching antigen is unknown.

Preparation of the TCRbeta library involved a method that used unique molecular identifiers. Using its own MiXCR run on the PCR reads, TCRdb lists one record per CDR3 protein. This sample yields about 58,000 distinct CDR3 sequences, of which roughly 46% are seen a single time; about 98% belongs to the top ten. The sample here was PBMCs, mostly from graft donor cells, taken 360 days after TCRalphabeta/CD19-depleted stem cell transplant. This rearrangement joins TRBV12-3 or TRBV12-4 to TRBJ2-2, with unresolved D. The TCR sequence derives from a male patient under 18 who had a stem cell transplant for acute lymphoblastic leukemia, so the T cells may come from the graft donor. The CDR3 spells CASSLARQITGELFF. The CDR3 nucleotides read TGTGCCAGCAGTTTAGCGCGGCAGATAACCGGGGAGCTGTTTTTT.